Listed here are 27 T cell receptor beta chains from one sample, sequenced in a study of control samples from healthy donors and cancer patients. Repertoires were generated with immunoSEQ multiplex PCR, while TCRdb's copy carries only in-frame clones and drops some. The sample records about 65,000 clones, 75% to 95% being singletons. The sample consisted of PBMCs. Receptor source: a woman aged 45-65 years with colorectal cancer.

The J gene is TRBJ2-5, the V gene TRBV5-1, with D tentatively TRBD1 (6 bases). The germline V gene encodes CDR1 SGHRS and CDR2 YFSETQ. The length of the CDR3 is 15 residues. Trimming removed 0 bases from V and 0 bases from J, with 9 bases in between. The CDR3 DNA follows: TGCGCCAGCAGCTTGGGACAGGTGTACCAAGAGACCCAGTACTTC. Its translation is CASSLGQVYQETQYF.

A single count supports this clone. The CDR3 here is CASSPGEDTQYF. The CDR3 DNA reads as TGTGCCAGCAGCCCGGGAGAGGATACGCAGTATTTT. The gene calls are TRBV9 and TRBJ2-3, with D possibly matching TRBD2 (6 bases). This CDR3 has 12 residues. CDR1 and CDR2 (germline): SGDLS, YYNGEE. The V gene lost 4 bases and the J gene lost 6 bases, with 9 bases spanning the gap.

This clone was counted a single time. The V and J genes are TRBV5-1 and TRBJ2-1; D uncertain. Trimming pared 4 bases from V and 7 bases from J, leaving 12 bases between. Germline lookup yields CDR1 SGHRS and CDR2 YFSETQ. The CDR3 spans 13 residues. The CDR3 here is CASSPVTSNEQFF. In DNA, the CDR3 is TGCGCCAGCAGCCCTGTGACCAGTAATGAGCAGTTCTTC.

The chain links TRBV9 to TRBJ1-2; perhaps TRBD1 as D (5 bases). Between the trimmed V and J ends, which lost 3 bases and 4 bases, there was a span of 13 bases. Germline values: CDR1 SGDLS, CDR2 YYNGEE. The CDR3 spans 14 residues. CDR3 sequence (DNA): TGTGCCAGCAGCGGGGAGCTCGGGGGCTATGGCTACACCTTC. Protein sequence: CASSGELGGYGYTF.

The rearrangement uses TRBV5-6 and TRBJ1-1; D possibly corresponds to TRBD1 (6 bases). The CDR3 spans 13 residues. Trimming removed 7 bases from V and 6 bases from J, with 16 bases in between. Per the germline V gene, CDR1 is SGHDT and CDR2 is YYEEEE. The CDR3 DNA follows: TGTGCCAGCCGCACAGGGTTGAGACCTGAAGCTTTCTTT. Its protein is CASRTGLRPEAFF.

The chain employs TRBV20-1 and TRBJ1-1; D is undetermined. Germline V gives CDR1 DFQATT, CDR2 SNEGSKA (reference sequence). The CDR3 is 13 residues long. Trimming cost V 3 bases and J 4 bases, with 12 bases left between them. The CDR3 is CSASRGFGTEAFF. DNA of the CDR3: TGCAGTGCTAGTCGTGGGTTTGGCACTGAAGCTTTCTTT.

The V gene is TRBV15, the J gene TRBJ2-7; 8 nucleotides match TRBD1. V shed 2 bases and J 2 bases; nucleotides not matched to a gene: 5. CDR1 is LNHNV and CDR2 is YYDKDF in the germline V gene (reference sequence). The CDR3 loop spans 15 amino acids. The CDR3 nucleotides are TGTGCCACCAGCAGATCTTTGGGACAGGCCTACGAGCAGTACTTC. Translation: CATSRSLGQAYEQYF.

V is TRBV6-1 and J is TRBJ2-5; 13 bases align to TRBD2. CDR1 is MNHNS and CDR2 is SASEGT in the germline V gene. J lost 2 bases, V lost 3 bases, and 3 bases had no gene match. The CDR3 is made up of 16 amino acids. CDR3 loop: CASSDTSGRGQETQYF. Here the CDR3 DNA reads TGTGCCAGCAGTGATACTAGCGGGAGGGGTCAAGAGACCCAGTACTTC.

With regard to this clone: The same CDR3 is also encoded by other DNA sequences in this sample. J is TRBJ2-6 and V is TRBV11-2, with D tentatively TRBD2 (5 bases). Germline lookup yields CDR1 SGHAT and CDR2 FQNNGV. V shed 5 bases and J shed 1 base, with 9 bases lying between them. The CDR3 has 15 residues. In nucleotides, the CDR3 is TGTGCCAGCAGCCCGGGGTATTCTGGGGCCAACGTCCTGACTTTC. As protein: CASSPGYSGANVLTF.

The chain combines TRBV28 with TRBJ1-1; D is unclear. Trimming left V 7 bases short and J 4 bases short, with 10 bases between. CDR3 length equals 12 residues. Germline V gene data show CDR1 as MDHEN and CDR2 as SYDVKM. The CDR3 region has the DNA TGTGCCAGCACACGGTCCGGCACTGAAGCTTTCTTT. It yields the protein CASTRSGTEAFF. Variable domain in full (rest from reference TRBV28 and TRBJ1-1): DVKVTQSSRYLVKRTGEKVFLECVQDMDHENMFWYRQDPGLGLRLIYFSYDVKMKEKGDIPEGYSVSREKKERFSLILESASTNQTSMYLCASTRSGTEAFFGQGTRLTVV.

This sequence joins TRBV5-1 and TRBJ2-3, with 10 bases matching TRBD2. CDR3 length equals 15 residues. V lost 2 bases to trimming and J lost 5 bases; unmatched junction nucleotides: 5. The V gene's germline CDR1 is SGHRS and CDR2 YFSETQ. DNA for the CDR3: TGCGCCAGCAGCTTAAGCGGGGGGGCCGTAGATACGCAGTATTTT. It codes for CASSLSGGAVDTQYF.

As DNA, the CDR3 is TGTGCCAGCAGCTCCCGGACAGGGAGGAACACCGGGGAGCTGTTTTTT. It encodes CASSSRTGRNTGELFF. The chain has TRBV7-6 and TRBJ2-2; 8 nucleotides agree with TRBD1. V was pared by 4 bases and J by 1 base, with 5 bases of the junction left unmatched. Germline CDR1 is SGHVS and CDR2 is FNYEAQ. This CDR3 spans 16 amino acids.

The rearrangement uses TRBV11-2 and TRBJ2-4; D is possibly TRBD2 (6 bases). The CDR3 length is 14 residues. Per germline, CDR1 SGHAT and CDR2 FQNNGV. Deletions cut 6 bases from V and 9 bases from J, with 18 bases between. DNA for the CDR3: TGTGCCAGCAGAAGCATAGGAGGGCCTGGCATTCAGTACTTC. This translates into CASRSIGGPGIQYF.

The gene calls are TRBV6-5 and TRBJ2-3; tentative D call: TRBD2 (6 bases). The CDR3 loop spans 15 amino acids. The germline CDR1 and CDR2 sequences are MNHEY and SVGAGI. V was clipped by 0 bases and J by 6 bases, with 13 bases between them. CDR3: CASSYSRSGGDTQYF. CDR3 in DNA: TGTGCCAGCAGTTACTCGCGTAGCGGAGGGGATACGCAGTATTTT.

This clone has just one count. This chain connects TRBV18 to TRBJ2-2; 9 nucleotides match TRBD1. The CDR3 runs to 17 residues. CDR1 is KGHSH, CDR2 LQKENI, per germline. V was clipped by 0 bases and J by 2 bases; unmatched bases: 4. CDR3 sequence reads: CASSPPSDRGNTGELFF. CDR3 in DNA: TGTGCCAGCTCACCACCTTCGGACAGGGGAAACACCGGGGAGCTGTTTTTT. The complete variable domain, with remaining parts taken from reference TRBV18 and TRBJ2-2, reads NAGVMQNPRHLVRRRGQEARLRCSPMKGHSHVYWYRQLPEEGLKFMVYLQKENIIDESGMPKERFSAEFPKEGPSILRIQQVVRGDSAAYFCASSPPSDRGNTGELFFGEGSRLTVL.

V and J are TRBV2 and TRBJ2-1; no definite D call. Per the germline V gene, CDR1 is SNHLY and CDR2 is FYNNEI. Trimming stripped 2 bases from V and 4 bases from J, with 9 bases between. The length of the CDR3 is 14 residues. CDR3 sequence (DNA): TGTGCCAGCAGTGAACTGGCGAGTTACAATGAGCAGTTCTTC. It yields the protein CASSELASYNEQFF.

This clone was observed a single time. This sequence joins TRBV25-1 and TRBJ1-1; 7 bases agree with TRBD1. The CDR3 is made up of 15 amino acids. With 4 bases clipped from V and 3 bases from J, the junction kept 8 bases outside the gene matches. The V gene's germline CDR1 is MGHDK and CDR2 SYGVNS. The CDR3 loop reads CASSGKTGRYTEAFF. Here the CDR3 DNA reads TGTGCCAGCAGTGGCAAGACAGGGAGGTACACTGAAGCTTTCTTT.

This chain uses TRBV2 with TRBJ1-5; 8 bases fit TRBD1. The CDR3 runs 17 residues. Per the germline V gene, CDR1 is SNHLY and CDR2 is FYNNEI. Losses at the gene ends were 7 bases for V and 3 bases for J; bases not matched to a gene: 14. The CDR3 region is CASTKSTGGAFNQPQHF. The CDR3 DNA reads TGTGCCAGCACAAAGTCCACAGGGGGGGCCTTCAATCAGCCCCAGCATTTT.

This clone has a single count. CDR3 sequence: CASSRETDFTGELFF. In nucleotides, the CDR3 is TGTGCCAGCAGCCGAGAGACAGACTTCACCGGGGAGCTGTTTTTT. The chain has TRBV3-1 (or the pseudogene TRBV3-2) and TRBJ2-2, with a tentative D call TRBD1 (5 bases). Germline V CDR1 and CDR2: LGHDT, YNNKEL (reference sequence). The V end lost 4 bases, the J end lost 4 bases, and 13 bases lay between the germline ends. This CDR3 comprises 15 residues.

This clone appeared once. The rearrangement links TRBV6-5 to TRBJ2-1; 11 nucleotides align to TRBD2. Trimming cost V 5 bases and J 3 bases; bases outside gene matches: 3. CDR1 MNHEY and CDR2 SVGAGI come from the germline V gene. This CDR3 is built from 15 residues. CDR3 in DNA: TGTGCCAGCAGTAGCGGGACTAGCGGCTACAATGAGCAGTTCTTC. It encodes CASSSGTSGYNEQFF.

The V call is TRBV7-2, the J call TRBJ2-1; TRBD2 matches at 9 bases. Per the germline V gene, CDR1 is SGHTA and CDR2 is FQGNSA. The CDR3 sequence is 17 residues long. The junction had 5 bases not matched to a gene; V was cut back by 2 bases and J by 0 bases. In nucleotides, the CDR3 is TGTGCCAGCAGCTTAAATAGCGGGGGAAGCTCCTACAATGAGCAGTTCTTC. This translates into CASSLNSGGSSYNEQFF. Looking up the rest from reference TRBV7-2 and TRBJ2-1 gives the full variable domain: GAGVSQSPSNKVTEKGKDVELRCDPISGHTALYWYRQSLGQGLEFLIYFQGNSAPDKSGLPSDRFSAERTGGSVSTLTIQRTQQEDSAVYLCASSLNSGGSSYNEQFFGPGTRLTVL.

This sequence joins TRBV5-4 and TRBJ2-3; D might be TRBD1 (7 bases). Trimming cost V 4 bases and J 0 bases, with 18 bases left between them. CDR3 length: 17 amino acids. Germline V gives CDR1 SGHNT, CDR2 YYREEE (reference sequence). The CDR3 loop reads CASSLGRQGISTDTQYF. Here the CDR3 DNA reads TGTGCCAGCAGCCTCGGGAGACAGGGTATTAGCACAGATACGCAGTATTTT. Full variable domain (missing parts from reference TRBV5-4 and TRBJ2-3): ETGVTQSPTHLIKTRGQQVTLRCSSQSGHNTVSWYQQALGQGPQFIFQYYREEENGRGNFPPRFSGLQFPNYSSELNVNALELDDSALYLCASSLGRQGISTDTQYFGPGTRLTVL.

The gene calls are TRBV30 and TRBJ2-1; D is unresolved. Trimming stripped 0 bases from V and 7 bases from J, with 16 bases between. The CDR3 length is 15 residues. Germline CDR1 and CDR2: GTSNPN and SVGIG (reference sequence). The CDR3 nucleotides are TGTGCCTGGAGTGTACCCACGACCACCAGGAATGAGCAGTTCTTC. As protein: CAWSVPTTTRNEQFF. Looking up the rest from reference TRBV30 and TRBJ2-1 gives the full variable domain: SQTIHQWPATLVQPVGSPLSLECTVEGTSNPNLYWYRQAAGRGLQLLFYSVGIGQISSEVPQNLSASRPQDRQFILSSKKLLLSDSGFYLCAWSVPTTTRNEQFFGPGTRLTVL.

This clone was detected once. The chain uses TRBV29-1 and TRBJ1-4; D unresolved. Germline CDR1 and CDR2: SQVTM and ANQGSEA. Between the trimmed V and J ends, which lost 6 bases and 5 bases, there was a span of 13 bases. The CDR3 is made up of 13 amino acids. CDR3 nucleotides: TGCAGCGTCGGTCGCAACTTCAATGAAAAACTGTTTTTT. It translates to CSVGRNFNEKLFF.

This chain uses TRBV15 with TRBJ2-3; 9 bases are a match to TRBD2. With 1 base clipped from V and 3 bases from J, the junction kept 5 bases outside the gene matches. The CDR3 length is 16 residues. CDR1 is LNHNV and CDR2 is YYDKDF in the germline V gene (reference sequence). In DNA form, the CDR3 reads TGTGCCACCAGCAGAGGTTTAGCGGGAGCAACAGATACGCAGTATTTT. Translating gives CATSRGLAGATDTQYF.

The V call is TRBV2, the J call TRBJ1-2, with 8 bases lining up with TRBD1. Germline values: CDR1 SNHLY, CDR2 FYNNEI. There are 14 residues in the CDR3. Trimming removed 5 bases from V and 0 bases from J; junction bases left unmatched: 2. The CDR3 bases are TGTGCCAGCAGTTGGACAGGGACTAACTATGGCTACACCTTC. It encodes CASSWTGTNYGYTF.

V gene TRBV29-1 combines with J gene TRBJ2-7; the match to TRBD1 covers 9 bases. Germline CDR1 SQVTM, CDR2 ANQGSEA. The CDR3 extends over 12 amino acids. The V gene end was trimmed by 7 bases and the J gene end by 1 base; junction bases not matched to a gene: 2. The CDR3 nucleotides read TGCAGCGGAGGGACAGGGTCCTACGAGCAGTACTTC. Translating gives CSGGTGSYEQYF.